This passage covers 2 T cell receptor beta chains from one sample sequenced in a study of OX40 agonist ivuxolimab in advanced cancers. Here immunoSEQ multiplex PCR was the method, and the copy in TCRdb shows in-frame clones only, minus some. The table records 90,000 or so clones, about 91% of them present only once. The sample in question was CD4+ or CD8+ T cells sorted from blood, obtained in a trial of the OX40 agonist ivuxolimab. The receptors were sampled from an adult with an advanced solid tumor such as melanoma, head and neck, liver or kidney cancer.

The rearrangement joins TRBV2 to TRBJ2-2; D gene uncertain. V lost 5 bases and J 1 base, leaving 5 bases between the germline ends. The CDR3 is 13 residues long. Germline V gives CDR1 SNHLY, CDR2 FYNNEI. The DNA for the CDR3 is TGTGCCAGCAGTCCAGGGAACACCGGGGAGCTGTTTTTT. Its translation is CASSPGNTGELFF.

The chain recombines TRBV14 with TRBJ2-3; tentative D call: TRBD1 (6 bases). The germline V and J ends were trimmed by 4 bases and 7 bases, with 9 bases remaining between them. The CDR3 sequence is 12 residues long. Germline assignment: CDR1 SGHDN and CDR2 FVKESK. The CDR3 DNA follows: TGTGCCAGCAGCCGTGACAGGAATACGCAGTATTTT. This sequence encodes CASSRDRNTQYF.